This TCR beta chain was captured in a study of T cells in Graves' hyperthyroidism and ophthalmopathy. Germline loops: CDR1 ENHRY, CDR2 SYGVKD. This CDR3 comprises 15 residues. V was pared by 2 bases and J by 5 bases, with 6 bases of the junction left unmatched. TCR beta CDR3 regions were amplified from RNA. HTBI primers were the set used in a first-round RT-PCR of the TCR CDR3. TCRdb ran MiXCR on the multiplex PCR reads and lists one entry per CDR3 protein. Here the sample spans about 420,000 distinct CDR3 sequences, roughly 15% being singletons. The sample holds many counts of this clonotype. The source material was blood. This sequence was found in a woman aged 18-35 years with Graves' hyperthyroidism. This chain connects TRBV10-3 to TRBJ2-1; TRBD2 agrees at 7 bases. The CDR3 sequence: CAISEPASGHNEQFF. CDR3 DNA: TGTGCCATCAGTGAGCCGGCTAGCGGCCACAATGAGCAGTTCTTC.